This entry describes one T cell receptor beta chain. This record comes from a study of PD-1 blockade in classical Hodgkin lymphoma. V was clipped by 10 bases and J by 4 bases, with 11 bases between them. The CDR3 spans 12 residues. Germline CDR1 reads MNHNY; CDR2 reads SVGAGI (reference sequence). The time point was: cycle 4 day 1 (C4D1), after around six weeks of nivolumab. In every patient, relapse followed autologous stem cell transplantation, while exposure to brentuximab vedotin differed. The protocol was immunoSEQ multiplex PCR, while the TCRdb copy is restricted to in-frame clones and leaves out a portion. This table has approximately 44,000 clones, 60% to 70% appearing once.

The sequences come from peripheral blood mononuclear cells (PBMCs), collected before the fourth cycle of nivolumab. The clonotype originates from a human donor with classical Hodgkin lymphoma. This chain links TRBV6-6 with TRBJ1-3; weak D call: TRBD1 (6 bases). CDR3 residues: CATQGFGNTIYF. The CDR3 DNA is TGTGCCACCCAGGGGTTCGGAAACACCATATATTTT.